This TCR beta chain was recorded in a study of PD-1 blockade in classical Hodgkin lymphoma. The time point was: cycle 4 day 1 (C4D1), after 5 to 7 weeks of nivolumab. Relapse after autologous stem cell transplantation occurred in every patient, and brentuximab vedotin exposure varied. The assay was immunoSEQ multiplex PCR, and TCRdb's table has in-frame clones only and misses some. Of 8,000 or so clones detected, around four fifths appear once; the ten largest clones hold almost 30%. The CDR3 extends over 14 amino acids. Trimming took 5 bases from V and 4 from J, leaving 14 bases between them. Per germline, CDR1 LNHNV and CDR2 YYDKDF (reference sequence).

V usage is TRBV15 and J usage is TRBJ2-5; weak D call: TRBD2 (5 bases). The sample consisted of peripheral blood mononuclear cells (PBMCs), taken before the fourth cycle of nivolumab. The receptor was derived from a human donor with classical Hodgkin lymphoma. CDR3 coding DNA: TGTGCCACCAGCGAGGAGAGGGTGCGAGAGACCCAGTACTTC. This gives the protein CATSEERVRETQYF.